The 18 T cell receptor beta chains below were found in one sample sequenced in a study of CD8+CD57+ T cells in acquired aplastic anemia. The use of genomic DNA as template underpinned the TCR beta VDJ and CDR3 profiling. Via MiXCR, TCRdb re-called the reads, giving one row per CDR3 protein. The sample has some 42,000 distinct CDR3 sequences; 65% to 70% are singletons. The sequenced sample consisted of sorted CD4+, CD8+, or CD8+CD57+ T cells (not recorded which) from PBMCs. Receptors were obtained from a human donor in good health, serving as a control.

This clonotype appeared many times. J is TRBJ2-1 and V is TRBV12-3 or TRBV12-4; 13 bases are shared with TRBD2. J gave up 13 bases and V 6 bases, and 12 bases lay outside the gene matches. The CDR3 runs to 15 residues. The CDR3 spells CASRITSGGASEQFF. CDR3 sequence (DNA): TGTGCCAGCAGGATTACTAGCGGGGGGGCTTCTGAACAGTTCTTC.

Only a few counts were recorded for this clonotype. This chain uses TRBV15 with TRBJ2-5; either TRBD1 or TRBD2 may fit D (6 bases each). This CDR3 is built from 15 residues. Trimming stripped 0 bases from V and 5 bases from J, with 13 bases between. Germline CDR1 reads LNHNV; CDR2 reads YYDKDF (reference sequence). The CDR3 sequence is CATSRDTGAPETQYF. CDR3 in DNA: TGTGCCACCAGCAGAGATACGGGGGCGCCGGAGACCCAGTACTTC.

The rearrangement links TRBV10-2 to TRBJ2-7; 10 bases agree with TRBD2. The V and J ends lost 6 bases and 2 bases, in that order; junction bases with no gene match: 4. Germline loops: CDR1 WSHSY, CDR2 SAAADI. The CDR3 is made up of 14 amino acids. The DNA of the CDR3 is TGCGCCAGCAGGCCTAGCGGGGGCGCCTACGAGCAGTACTTC. Translation: CASRPSGGAYEQYF.

The gene calls are TRBV2 and TRBJ2-1; 11 nucleotides line up with TRBD2. CDR3 size: 15 residues. Germline CDR1 reads SNHLY; CDR2 reads FYNNEI. V shed 7 bases, J shed 4 bases, and the junction held 6 bases outside the gene matches. CDR3 in amino acids: CASMPGTSGYNEQFF. The CDR3 DNA is TGTGCCAGCATGCCGGGGACTAGCGGTTACAATGAGCAGTTCTTC. Full variable domain (outside the CDR3, taken from reference TRBV2 and TRBJ2-1): EPEVTQTPSHQVTQMGQEVILRCVPISNHLYFYWYRQILGQKVEFLVSFYNNEISEKSEIFDDQFSVERPDGSNFTLKIRSTKLEDSAMYFCASMPGTSGYNEQFFGPGTRLTVL.

The chain couples TRBV24-1 to TRBJ2-1; 15 bases match TRBD2. Germline-derived CDR1 and CDR2 are KGHDR and SFDVKD. J gave up 8 bases and V 6 bases, and 7 bases lay outside the gene matches. This CDR3 has 16 amino acids. CDR3 sequence reads: CATSRTSGRGGDEQFF. The DNA for the CDR3 is TGTGCCACCAGTCGGACTAGCGGGAGGGGAGGTGATGAGCAGTTCTTC.

The gene calls are TRBV29-1 and TRBJ2-7; weak D call: TRBD2 (6 bases). Germline CDR1 reads SQVTM; CDR2 reads ANQGSEA. The CDR3 has 11 amino acids. V lost 5 bases and J 4 bases, leaving 9 bases between the germline ends. For the CDR3, the DNA is TGCAGCGTTTCGGAGGGGTACGAGCAGTACTTC. Protein product: CSVSEGYEQYF.

This sequence joins TRBV25-1 and TRBJ1-4; 7 bases map to TRBD1. Germline CDR1 reads MGHDK; CDR2 reads SYGVNS. The CDR3 is 17 amino acids. The V segment lost 2 bases and the J segment 0 bases; nucleotides outside the gene matches: 6. The CDR3 sequence is CASSEPPGGATNEKLFF. CDR3 in DNA: TGTGCCAGCAGTGAACCGCCAGGGGGAGCAACTAATGAAAAACTGTTTTTT. The entire variable domain, with the rest obtained from reference TRBV25-1 and TRBJ1-4, is as follows: EADIYQTPRYLVIGTGKKITLECSQTMGHDKMYWYQQDPGMELHLIHYSYGVNSTEKGDLSSESTVSRIRTEHFPLTLESARPSHTSQYLCASSEPPGGATNEKLFFGSGTQLSVL.

This chain uses TRBV20-1 with TRBJ2-3, with D possibly being TRBD1 (6 bases). Germline CDR1 reads DFQATT; CDR2 reads SNEGSKA (reference sequence). The CDR3 is made up of 15 amino acids. V was trimmed by 2 bases and J by 1 base, leaving 13 bases between them. Written as DNA, the CDR3 is TGCAGTGCTAGACAGGGGCATTCGGGCACAGATACGCAGTATTTT. Its protein is CSARQGHSGTDTQYF.

This clonotype was observed a handful of times. This chain uses TRBV12-3 or TRBV12-4 with TRBJ1-6, with D unresolved. The CDR3 contains 16 residues. Trimming stripped 3 bases from V and 7 bases from J, with 16 bases between. Here the CDR3 reads CASSLDGGSRNSPLHF. CDR3 in DNA: TGTGCCAGCAGTTTGGACGGCGGGTCCCGCAATTCACCCCTCCACTTT.

The rearrangement uses TRBV7-9 and TRBJ1-6, with D unclear. CDR1 and CDR2 (germline): SEHNR, FQNEAQ (reference sequence). V lost 4 bases to trimming and J lost 2 bases, with 0 bases between them. There are 12 residues in the CDR3. This chain's CDR3 is CASSSYNSPLHF. The CDR3, as DNA: TGTGCCAGCAGCTCCTATAATTCACCCCTCCACTTT.

The J gene is TRBJ2-7, the V gene TRBV15; TRBD1 matches at 7 bases. V shed 4 bases, J shed 0 bases, and the junction held 6 bases outside the gene matches. Germline values: CDR1 LNHNV, CDR2 YYDKDF (reference sequence). This CDR3 has 15 residues. CDR3 nucleotides: TGTGCCACCAGCACCGAGACAGGGTACTCCTACGAGCAGTACTTC. Amino acids: CATSTETGYSYEQYF.

As for this clonotype: The junction shows a germline mismatch at one end, possibly a read error. CDR3 in amino acids: CASSQGLAGGYERFF. The CDR3 DNA reads TGTGCCAGCAGCCAGGGACTAGCGGGGGGTTACGAGCGGTTCTTC. The V call is TRBV11-2, the J call TRBJ2-1, with TRBD2 matching 15 bases. The CDR3 totals 15 residues. From germline, CDR1 is SGHAT and CDR2 FQNNGV.

For this clonotype: One end of the junction does not line up with germline, which may come from a read error. The chain has TRBV29-1 and TRBJ1-2; D is unresolved. The germline V gene encodes CDR1 SQVTM and CDR2 ANQGSEA. The CDR3 has 14 amino acids. The CDR3 loop reads CSVGEAPAGYGYAF. CDR3 coding DNA: TGCAGCGTTGGGGAGGCCCCCGCTGGCTATGGCTACGCCTTC.

This clonotype was counted ten times or more. The rearrangement links TRBV6-4 to TRBJ1-2; no firm D call. V was trimmed by 4 bases and J by 7 bases, leaving 4 bases between them. Germline CDR1 MRHNA, CDR2 SNTAGT. CDR3 length: 10 residues. In DNA form, the CDR3 reads TGTGCCAGCAGTGTTGCTGGCTACACCTTC. Translating gives CASSVAGYTF.

The sample holds a few counts of this clonotype. CDR3: CASSLRVDNSPLHF. CDR3 DNA: TGTGCCAGTAGCTTACGAGTTGATAATTCACCCCTCCACTTT. This rearrangement joins TRBV19 to TRBJ1-6; D is ambiguous. Germline V gives CDR1 LNHDA, CDR2 SQIVND (reference sequence). With 6 bases removed from V and 5 bases from J, the gap between germline ends came to 11 bases. The CDR3 sequence is 14 residues long.

The chain is built from TRBV7-9 and TRBJ2-3, with TRBD2 identical over 9 bases. The CDR3 totals 14 residues. Losses at the gene ends were 5 bases for V and 7 bases for J; bases not matched to a gene: 7. Per germline, CDR1 SEHNR and CDR2 FQNEAQ (reference sequence). CDR3 sequence: CASSDGTSKNTQYF. DNA for the CDR3: TGTGCCAGCAGCGACGGGACTAGCAAAAATACGCAGTATTTT.

This clonotype was seen many times. CDR3 sequence reads: CASSLRGGQVNTGELFF. The CDR3 DNA is TGTGCCAGCAGCTTAAGGGGTGGACAGGTCAACACCGGGGAGCTGTTTTTT. V gene TRBV7-9 combines with J gene TRBJ2-2, with TRBD1 matching 7 bases. The CDR3 loop spans 17 amino acids. Germline V CDR1 and CDR2: SEHNR, FQNEAQ (reference sequence). V shed 2 bases and J 2 bases; nucleotides not matched to a gene: 8.

The rearrangement uses TRBV2 and TRBJ1-1; D is undetermined. CDR1 is SNHLY and CDR2 is FYNNEI in the germline V gene. CDR3 size: 15 residues. V shed 6 bases and J shed 1 base, with 15 bases lying between them. The chain's CDR3 is CASSVSRRTNTEAFF. Here the CDR3 DNA reads TGTGCCAGCAGCGTATCCCGACGGACGAACACTGAAGCTTTCTTT.